The 3 T cell receptor beta chains below come from one sample, sequenced in a study of blood T cell repertoires in COVID-19. Profiling relied on immunoSEQ multiplex PCR, and the TCRdb table lists in-frame clones only, not all of them. The data contain tens of thousands of clones, 85% to 95% of them singletons. The sequencing input was peripheral blood. Source of these receptors: a woman aged 55-70 years with active COVID-19.

V gene TRBV7-2 combines with J gene TRBJ2-5, with 16 nucleotides matching TRBD2. The V gene end was trimmed by 5 bases and the J gene end by 7 bases; junction bases not matched to a gene: 4. Germline V gene sequence: CDR1 SGHTA, CDR2 FQGNSA. The CDR3 runs to 15 residues. The CDR3 DNA is TGTGCCAGCAGCGGAGGGACTAGCGGGAGGGCGACCCAGTACTTC. Translated: CASSGGTSGRATQYF.

The chain combines TRBV7-9 with TRBJ2-7; no definite D call. The CDR3 covers 11 residues. V lost 5 bases to trimming and J lost 4 bases, with 6 bases between them. Germline CDR1 and CDR2: SEHNR and FQNEAQ (reference sequence). The CDR3 DNA reads as TGTGCCAGCAGCCTCGAGTACGAGCAGTACTTC. Protein sequence: CASSLEYEQYF.

V and J are TRBV5-6 and TRBJ2-7, with 10 bases identical to TRBD2. The CDR3 sequence is 14 residues long. Germline V gives CDR1 SGHDT, CDR2 YYEEEE. V dropped 4 bases and J dropped 6; count of bases not matched to a gene: 7. CDR3: CASSPSGRAAEQYF. In DNA, the CDR3 is TGTGCCAGCAGCCCGAGCGGGAGGGCCGCCGAGCAGTACTTC.